This T cell receptor (beta chain) appears in the sequencing data of a study of glioma-infiltrating T cells after dendritic cell vaccination. Study details: Dendritic cell vaccination trial patients had either newly diagnosed or recurrent glioblastoma. Autologous tumor lysate-pulsed dendritic cell vaccination was given between about 2003 and 2013.

In the case of this clone: Its target is unknown.

After removal of 3 bases from V and 2 bases from J, the junction contained 8 bases not matched to a gene. The CDR3 consists of 17 residues. Germline V lookup: CDR1 LNHNV, CDR2 YYDKDF (reference sequence). Findings and caveats of the study: Survival was not directly related to TCR clonality in these patients.

The repertoire was sequenced with immunoSEQ multiplex PCR; TCRdb's copy has only in-frame clones and lacks some. This table has roughly 70,000 clones, over 75% appearing once. Selection required adequate fresh-frozen tumor tissue plus more than two years' survival data. This receptor was identified in a human donor with glioblastoma. The J gene is TRBJ2-3, the V gene TRBV15; 10 positions agree with TRBD2. This specimen consisted of blood, obtained before dendritic cell vaccination. The CDR3 sequence: CATSSDSGGGLTDTQYF. CDR3 nucleotide sequence: TGTGCCACCAGCAGCGACAGCGGGGGGGGGCTCACAGATACGCAGTATTTT.